This T cell receptor (beta chain) was recorded in a study of shared clonotypes between healthy human individuals. The sequenced material, unsorted PBMC DNA, was run on ten immunoSEQ deep assay plates. Profiling relied on immunoSEQ multiplex PCR, and the TCRdb table lists in-frame clones only, not all of them. The sample records approximately 500,000 clones, less than 85% being singletons. The V gene's germline CDR1 is SNHLY and CDR2 FYNNEI. CDR3 size: 16 residues. V was clipped by 0 bases and J by 2 bases; unmatched bases: 1. The clonotype was recovered from a middle-aged woman in good health. Some clones in this sample may be carry-over from other donors' samples. Sequenced material: PBMCs. The chain uses TRBV2 and TRBJ2-6, with 7 bases lining up with TRBD1. The CDR3 sequence is CASSEATGAGANVLTF. The CDR3 nucleotides are TGTGCCAGCAGTGAAGCTACAGGGGCTGGGGCCAACGTCCTGACTTTC.